This T cell receptor (beta chain) originates from a study of shared clonotypes between healthy human individuals. In regard to this clone: Its cognate antigen is unknown.

General observations from the study: Richness estimates generally favored naive over memory subsets.

Sequencing was performed with immunoSEQ multiplex PCR; in TCRdb, only in-frame clones are kept and a portion is missing. In the table there are about 1.5 million clones, around 95% of which are singletons. The sequence was obtained from a man aged 25 to 45 in good health. The specimen sequenced was naive CD4+ T cells sorted from blood. Sample subset: CD45RA+ positively selected.

The CDR3 nucleotides read TGTGCCAGCAGTTCTATGGGACTAGCGGGAGACGAGCAGTACTTC. Amino acid sequence: CASSSMGLAGDEQYF. The chain carries TRBV28 and TRBJ2-7; 14 nucleotides line up with TRBD2. The V gene end was trimmed by 4 bases and the J gene end by 5 bases; junction bases not matched to a gene: 4. This CDR3 contains 15 residues. Germline V gene lookup returns CDR1 MDHEN and CDR2 SYDVKM.